These 22 T cell receptor beta chains came from one sample sequenced in a study of T cell changes during pregnancy in multiple sclerosis. Assay used: immunoSEQ multiplex PCR; TCRdb lists only in-frame clones, some missing. The repertoire holds 50,000 or so clones, with approximately 92% as singletons. The sequencing used CD4+ T cells from peripheral blood mononuclear cells, collected in the third trimester of pregnancy. The receptors originated from a female donor with multiple sclerosis, enrolled in a pregnancy study.

The chain employs TRBV6-5 and TRBJ2-4; 9 nucleotides align to TRBD1. The CDR3 covers 12 residues. The V segment lost 7 bases and the J segment 7 bases; nucleotides outside the gene matches: 2. Germline-derived CDR1 and CDR2 are MNHEY and SVGAGI. The CDR3: CASNDRGNIQYF. CDR3 nucleotides: TGTGCCAGCAACGACAGGGGGAACATTCAGTACTTC.

This chain joins TRBV27 and TRBJ2-7; weak D call: TRBD1 (5 bases). The V gene's germline CDR1 is MNHEY and CDR2 SMNVEV (reference sequence). The length of the CDR3 is 14 residues. Trimming stripped 0 bases from V and 2 bases from J, with 8 bases between. CDR3 coding DNA: TGTGCCAGCAGTTTATCCAGGGCCCCCTACGAGCAGTACTTC. Its protein is CASSLSRAPYEQYF.

This clone came up once. CDR3 residues: CASSASVGSDEQYF. The CDR3 coding sequence is TGTGCCAGCAGCGCATCTGTGGGCTCTGACGAGCAGTACTTC. This chain uses TRBV7-9 with TRBJ2-7; D gene unclear. V was pared by 5 bases and J by 5 bases, with 16 bases between. Germline V gene lookup returns CDR1 SEHNR and CDR2 FQNEAQ (reference sequence). The CDR3 loop spans 14 amino acids. Looking up the rest from reference TRBV7-9 and TRBJ2-7 gives the full variable domain: DTGVSQNPRHKITKRGQNVTFRCDPISEHNRLYWYRQTLGQGPEFLTYFQNEAQLEKSRLLSDRFSAERPKGSFSTLEIQRTEQGDSAMYLCASSASVGSDEQYFGPGTRLTVT.

The chain has TRBV19 and TRBJ2-7; 11 nucleotides line up with TRBD2. Germline loops: CDR1 LNHDA, CDR2 SQIVND (reference sequence). This CDR3 has 17 amino acids. The trim removed 3 bases at V and 2 bases at J, leaving 9 bases unmatched. CDR3 sequence: CASSIHLAGGLTYEQYF. Written as DNA, the CDR3 is TGTGCCAGTAGTATCCACCTAGCGGGAGGCTTGACCTACGAGCAGTACTTC.

V gene TRBV9 combines with J gene TRBJ2-3; 14 bases fit TRBD2. Germline V gene sequence: CDR1 SGDLS, CDR2 YYNGEE. There are 20 residues in the CDR3. J was trimmed by 0 bases and V by 2 bases; bases with no gene match: 11. Written as DNA, the CDR3 is TGTGCCAGCAGCGTCCCGAAAGGGACTAGCGGGGGTTCTAGCACAGATACGCAGTATTTT. Translation: CASSVPKGTSGGSSTDTQYF.

The chain recombines TRBV5-1 with TRBJ1-6, with D unresolved. The CDR3 has 12 amino acids. Trimming cost V 4 bases and J 6 bases, with 5 bases left between them. Germline V gene lookup returns CDR1 SGHRS and CDR2 YFSETQ. CDR3 DNA: TGCGCCAGCAGCCGGGGTAATTCACCCCTCCACTTT. Translated: CASSRGNSPLHF.

The chain couples TRBV5-1 to TRBJ2-2; TRBD2 matches 7 bases. The CDR3 has 16 residues. The V gene's germline CDR1 is SGHRS and CDR2 YFSETQ. V was clipped by 6 bases and J by 3 bases; unmatched bases: 11. The CDR3 DNA is TGCGCCAGCAATCGTTGGGCTAGCGGAGACACCGGGGAGCTGTTTTTT. Encoded protein: CASNRWASGDTGELFF.

The CDR3 coding sequence is TGTGCCAGCTCACCGTTCATCCCTCGGGGGGTATATGGCTACACCTTC. Amino acid sequence: CASSPFIPRGVYGYTF. The J gene is TRBJ1-2, the V gene TRBV18, with D possibly TRBD1 on 5 matching bases. Germline assignment: CDR1 KGHSH and CDR2 LQKENI. With 3 bases removed from V and 5 bases from J, the gap between germline ends came to 19 bases. The CDR3 has 16 amino acids.

The V gene is TRBV15, the J gene TRBJ2-5; a possible D gene is TRBD1 (6 bases). This CDR3 has 13 amino acids. Trimming stripped 0 bases from V and 9 bases from J, with 11 bases between. Per germline, CDR1 LNHNV and CDR2 YYDKDF (reference sequence). The CDR3 sequence: CATSRDQKGAQYF. CDR3 bases: TGTGCCACCAGCAGAGATCAGAAGGGGGCCCAGTACTTC.

The rearrangement links TRBV19 to TRBJ1-4; 11 nucleotides match TRBD1. V was pared by 3 bases and J by 6 bases, with 0 bases of the junction left unmatched. The CDR3 is 14 amino acids. Germline-derived CDR1 and CDR2 are LNHDA and SQIVND (reference sequence). CDR3 region: CASSMGQGDEKLFF. The CDR3 DNA reads TGTGCCAGTAGTATGGGACAGGGGGATGAAAAACTGTTTTTT. The variable domain in full, with the rest retrieved from reference TRBV19 and TRBJ1-4, is DGGITQSPKYLFRKEGQNVTLSCEQNLNHDAMYWYRQDPGQGLRLIYYSQIVNDFQKGDIAEGYSVSREKKESFPLTVTSAQKNPTAFYLCASSMGQGDEKLFFGSGTQLSVL.

This rearrangement joins TRBV11-2 to TRBJ1-1; weak D call: TRBD1 (5 bases). V was clipped by 3 bases and J by 4 bases, with 18 bases between them. Germline values: CDR1 SGHAT, CDR2 FQNNGV. The CDR3 has 16 amino acids. CDR3 in DNA: TGTGCCAGCAGCTTCGGAGGGGCTTCGGGCTTCACTGAAGCTTTCTTT. Its translation is CASSFGGASGFTEAFF. The full variable domain, completed using reference TRBV11-2 and TRBJ1-1, is EAGVAQSPRYKIIEKRQSVAFWCNPISGHATLYWYQQILGQGPKLLIQFQNNGVVDDSQLPKDRFSAERLKGVDSTLKIQPAKLEDSAVYLCASSFGGASGFTEAFFGQGTRLTVV.

This rearrangement joins TRBV12-5 to TRBJ2-2, with D maybe TRBD2 (5 bases). The germline V gene has CDR1 LGHNT and CDR2 FRNRAP. The V end was cut by 6 bases, the J end by 5 bases, with 7 bases between. This CDR3 region has 12 residues. The CDR3 reads CASGRETGELFF. DNA of the CDR3: TGTGCTAGTGGGAGGGAAACCGGGGAGCTGTTTTTT.

This chain links TRBV4-2 with TRBJ2-5; 9 bases are a match to TRBD2. Germline V gene sequence: CDR1 LGHNA, CDR2 YNFKEQ. The V gene end was trimmed by 0 bases and the J gene end by 9 bases; junction bases not matched to a gene: 11. The CDR3 consists of 16 residues. CDR3 DNA sequence: TGTGCCAGCAGCCAAGATGGCGGGGGGGCCGGTCGGGCCCAGTACTTC. This gives the protein CASSQDGGGAGRAQYF.

This sequence joins TRBV5-1 and TRBJ2-7; a weak D match, TRBD1 (6 bases). The germline V gene encodes CDR1 SGHRS and CDR2 YFSETQ. V shed 5 bases and J shed 6 bases, with 12 bases lying between them. CDR3 length: 12 amino acids. CDR3 sequence reads: CASSRDTLEQYF. The CDR3 DNA is TGCGCCAGCAGTCGGGACACCCTCGAGCAGTACTTC.

The rearrangement joins TRBV4-1 to TRBJ2-3, with 12 bases that match TRBD1. V gave up 1 base and J gave up 6 bases; unmatched junction bases: 11. Germline V gene lookup returns CDR1 MGHRA and CDR2 YSYEKL. The CDR3 contains 18 residues. The DNA for the CDR3 is TGCGCCAGCAGCCAAGGACGCCTAAGAGGGACAGGGGGCGATACGCAGTATTTT. Encoded protein: CASSQGRLRGTGGDTQYF.

The V and J genes are TRBV5-1 and TRBJ1-1, with D unclear. The CDR3 extends over 14 amino acids. The germline V gene encodes CDR1 SGHRS and CDR2 YFSETQ. V lost 0 bases, J lost 1 base, and 7 bases lay in between. This chain's CDR3 is CASSLDNQNTEAFF. The CDR3 DNA follows: TGCGCCAGCAGCTTGGACAACCAGAACACTGAAGCTTTCTTT. Based on the CDR3 plus reference TRBV5-1 and TRBJ1-1, the full variable domain is KAGVTQTPRYLIKTRGQQVTLSCSPISGHRSVSWYQQTPGQGLQFLFEYFSETQRNKGNFPGRFSGRQFSNSRSEMNVSTLELGDSALYLCASSLDNQNTEAFFGQGTRLTVV.

This sequence joins TRBV5-6 and TRBJ1-1; D is undetermined. The CDR3 has 15 amino acids. Trimming removed 2 bases at V and 0 bases at J, with 11 bases between. Germline V CDR1 and CDR2: SGHDT, YYEEEE. The CDR3: CASSLWVGMNTEAFF. The CDR3 coding sequence is TGTGCCAGCAGCTTATGGGTGGGCATGAACACTGAAGCTTTCTTT.

This clone appeared a single time. The V and J genes are TRBV19 and TRBJ2-5, with 14 bases aligning to TRBD2. Germline values: CDR1 LNHDA, CDR2 SQIVND (reference sequence). With 7 bases clipped from V and 5 bases from J, the junction kept 12 bases outside the gene matches. The CDR3 runs to 17 residues. The CDR3 DNA reads TGTGCCAGTACCCCGGGACTAGCGGGGGCCCGCCGGGAGACCCAGTACTTC. This gives the protein CASTPGLAGARRETQYF.

This clone was picked up one time. The chain links TRBV5-1 to TRBJ1-5; tentative D call: TRBD1 (6 bases). Germline-derived CDR1 and CDR2 are SGHRS and YFSETQ. The CDR3 consists of 16 residues. Trimming took 0 bases from V and 6 from J, leaving 16 bases between them. For the CDR3, the DNA is TGCGCCAGCAGCTTGGCCGAGTTAGGGGGACGTCAGCCCCAGCATTTT. Protein product: CASSLAELGGRQPQHF. Full variable domain (remainder filled in from reference TRBV5-1 and TRBJ1-5): KAGVTQTPRYLIKTRGQQVTLSCSPISGHRSVSWYQQTPGQGLQFLFEYFSETQRNKGNFPGRFSGRQFSNSRSEMNVSTLELGDSALYLCASSLAELGGRQPQHFGDGTRLSIL.

V is TRBV5-6 and J is TRBJ1-2; perhaps TRBD1 as D (5 bases). Trimming took 0 bases from V and 5 from J, leaving 8 bases between them. CDR3 length equals 13 residues. Per germline, CDR1 SGHDT and CDR2 YYEEEE. This chain's CDR3 is CASSLDQGYGYTF. The DNA for the CDR3 is TGTGCCAGCAGCTTGGACCAGGGTTATGGCTACACCTTC.

The chain employs TRBV30 and TRBJ2-3; TRBD1 matches at 8 bases. CDR1 is GTSNPN, CDR2 SVGIG, per germline (reference sequence). The CDR3 sequence is 15 residues long. Trimming removed 2 bases from V and 0 bases from J; junction bases left unmatched: 4. In DNA form, the CDR3 reads TGTGCCTGGAGTATCCGACAGGGGAGCACAGATACGCAGTATTTT. This gives the protein CAWSIRQGSTDTQYF.

This chain joins TRBV6-6 and TRBJ2-5, with TRBD1 matching over 11 bases. V was pared by 8 bases and J by 5 bases, with 7 bases of the junction left unmatched. CDR3 length: 14 amino acids. Germline V gene sequence: CDR1 MNHNY, CDR2 SVGAGI (reference sequence). The CDR3 DNA reads TGTGCCAGCGGGCGGGGGGACAGGGGGGAGACCCAGTACTTC. Protein: CASGRGDRGETQYF.